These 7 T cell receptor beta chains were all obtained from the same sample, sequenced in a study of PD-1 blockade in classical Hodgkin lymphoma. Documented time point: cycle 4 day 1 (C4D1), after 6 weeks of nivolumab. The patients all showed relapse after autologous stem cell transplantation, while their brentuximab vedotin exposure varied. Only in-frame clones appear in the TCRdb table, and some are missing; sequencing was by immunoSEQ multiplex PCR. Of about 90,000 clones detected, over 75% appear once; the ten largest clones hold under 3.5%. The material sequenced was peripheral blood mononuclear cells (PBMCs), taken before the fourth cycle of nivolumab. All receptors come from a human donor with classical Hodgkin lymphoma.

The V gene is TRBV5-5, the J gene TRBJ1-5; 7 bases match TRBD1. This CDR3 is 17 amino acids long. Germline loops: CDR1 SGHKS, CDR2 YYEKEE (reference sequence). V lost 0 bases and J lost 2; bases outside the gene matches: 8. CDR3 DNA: TGTGCCAGCAGCTTGGCGGGACAGCGGAGTCGCAATCAGCCCCAGCATTTT. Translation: CASSLAGQRSRNQPQHF.

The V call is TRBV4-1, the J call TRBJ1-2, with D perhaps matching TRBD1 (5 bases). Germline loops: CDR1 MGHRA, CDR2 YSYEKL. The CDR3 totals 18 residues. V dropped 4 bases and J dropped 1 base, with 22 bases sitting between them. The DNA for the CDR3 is TGCGCCAGCAGCCCGACGCCACCTAAAGGGGATCTTAACTATGGCTACACCTTC. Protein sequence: CASSPTPPKGDLNYGYTF.

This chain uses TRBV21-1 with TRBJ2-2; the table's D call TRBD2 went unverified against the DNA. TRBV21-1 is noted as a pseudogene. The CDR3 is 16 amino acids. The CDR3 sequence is CASSKRLDANTGELFF. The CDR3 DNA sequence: TGTGCCAGCAGCAAACGACTCGACGCTAACACCGGGGAGCTGTTTTTT.

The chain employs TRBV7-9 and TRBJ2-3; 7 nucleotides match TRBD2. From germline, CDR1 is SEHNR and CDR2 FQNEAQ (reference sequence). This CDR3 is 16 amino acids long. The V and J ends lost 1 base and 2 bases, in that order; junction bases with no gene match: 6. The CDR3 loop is CASSLGEGIHTDTQYF. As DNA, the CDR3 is TGTGCCAGCAGCTTAGGGGAGGGGATCCACACAGATACGCAGTATTTT.

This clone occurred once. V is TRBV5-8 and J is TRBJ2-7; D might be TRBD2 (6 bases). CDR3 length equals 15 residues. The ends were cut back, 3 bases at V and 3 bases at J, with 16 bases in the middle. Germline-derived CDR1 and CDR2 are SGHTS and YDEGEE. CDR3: CASSSPRGGFYEQYF. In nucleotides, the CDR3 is TGTGCCAGCAGCTCTCCCCGCGGAGGGTTCTACGAGCAGTACTTC.

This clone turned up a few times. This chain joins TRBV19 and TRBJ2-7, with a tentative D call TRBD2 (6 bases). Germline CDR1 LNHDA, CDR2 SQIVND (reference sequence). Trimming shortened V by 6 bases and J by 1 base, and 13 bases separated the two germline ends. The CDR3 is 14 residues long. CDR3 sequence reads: CASSSGVGSYEQYF. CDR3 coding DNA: TGTGCCAGTAGCTCGGGGGTAGGGTCCTACGAGCAGTACTTC.

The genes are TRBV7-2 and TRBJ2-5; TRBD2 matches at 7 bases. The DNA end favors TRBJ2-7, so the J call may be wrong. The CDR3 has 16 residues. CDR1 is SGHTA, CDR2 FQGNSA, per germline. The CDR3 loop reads CASSLFPAGSSYEQYF. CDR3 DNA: TGTGCCAGCAGCTTATTTCCAGCGGGGAGCTCCTACGAGCAGTACTTC.